Presented here are 2 T cell receptor beta chains from one specimen sequenced in a study of control samples from healthy donors and cancer patients (TCRdb year 2020). Libraries were prepared through the immunoSEQ multiplex PCR assay. This is the immuneACCESS table as TCRdb keeps it, with only in-frame sequences that have V and J called. A part of the clones is gone; compared with another copy, unresolved V genes explain less than half, and the rest is unexplained. This sample comprises 95,000 to 150,000 clones, about 83% of them detected only once. The ten top clones hold over 10% of the sample. The sequencing sample was made of blood. The source of these receptors is a man in his thirties or forties in good health.

This chain's CDR3 is CASSLNRGGEQYF. Written as DNA, the CDR3 is TGTGCCAGCAGCTTAAACAGGGGGGGCGAGCAGTACTTC. The rearrangement joins TRBV7-2 to TRBJ2-7, with a tentative D call TRBD1 (8 bases). CDR1 SGHTA and CDR2 FQGNSA come from the germline V gene. With 2 bases removed from V and 6 bases from J, the gap between germline ends came to 11 bases. This CDR3 spans 13 amino acids.

This chain links TRBV28 with TRBJ2-2; 10 bases match TRBD1. With 8 bases clipped from V and 1 base from J, the junction kept 1 base outside the gene matches. The length of the CDR3 is 14 residues. CDR1 and CDR2 from the germline V gene are MDHEN and SYDVKM. The CDR3 is CASWDRGNTGELFF. CDR3 DNA sequence: TGTGCCAGCTGGGACAGGGGGAACACCGGGGAGCTGTTTTTT. Looking up the rest from reference TRBV28 and TRBJ2-2 gives the full variable domain: DVKVTQSSRYLVKRTGEKVFLECVQDMDHENMFWYRQDPGLGLRLIYFSYDVKMKEKGDIPEGYSVSREKKERFSLILESASTNQTSMYLCASWDRGNTGELFFGEGSRLTVL.